The 4 T cell receptor beta chains in this list originate from one sample, sequenced in a study of regulatory T cells in long-lasting Graves disease. Time point of the sample: newly diagnosed GD, antithyroid drugs for less than 3 months. From RNA extracted from PBMCs, the TCR library was made. According to the study, TCR beta libraries were built with iRepertoire HTBI primers and CDR3-region Arm-PCR. From the multiplex PCR reads, TCRdb called clonotypes with MiXCR, one entry per CDR3 protein. This sample yields approximately 210,000 distinct CDR3 sequences, of which roughly 18% are seen a single time; approximately 20% belongs to the top ten. Sample: peripheral blood mononuclear cells (PBMCs), taken at new diagnosis, from a patient treated with antithyroid drugs. All receptors derive from a female donor with Graves disease.

V and J are TRBV7-2 and TRBJ2-2; D remains unclear. Germline V gives CDR1 SGHTA, CDR2 FQGNSA. V was pared by 5 bases and J by 0 bases, with 7 bases between. The CDR3 is 14 amino acids. The CDR3 loop reads CASSPLANTGELFF. Here the CDR3 DNA reads TGTGCCAGCAGCCCGCTAGCGAACACCGGGGAGCTGTTTTTT.

This clonotype occurred many times. The gene calls are TRBV27 and TRBJ2-3; D ambiguous. Germline V gene data show CDR1 as MNHEY and CDR2 as SMNVEV (reference sequence). V dropped 0 bases and J dropped 1 base, with 8 bases sitting between them. This CDR3 spans 15 amino acids. The DNA of the CDR3 is TGTGCCAGCAGTTTATCCACGCGTCGCACAGATACGCAGTATTTT. This sequence encodes CASSLSTRRTDTQYF.

The sample holds many counts of this clonotype. CDR3 in amino acids: CASSRTGGGEKLFF. The CDR3 coding sequence is TGTGCCAGCAGCCGGACGGGAGGTGGAGAAAAACTGTTTTTT. The rearrangement uses TRBV6-1 and TRBJ1-4; D is unclear. With 6 bases removed from V and 8 bases from J, the gap between germline ends came to 16 bases. The CDR3 covers 14 residues. Germline V gene sequence: CDR1 MNHNS, CDR2 SASEGT.

This clonotype was seen at least ten times. V and J are TRBV11-2 and TRBJ2-2; D not certain. This CDR3 contains 13 residues. Germline V gene sequence: CDR1 SGHAT, CDR2 FQNNGV. Trimming removed 6 bases from V and 6 bases from J, with 11 bases in between. The DNA for the CDR3 is TGTGCCAGCAGGGCCATTGGGCCCGGGGAGCTGTTTTTT. It is translated as CASRAIGPGELFF.